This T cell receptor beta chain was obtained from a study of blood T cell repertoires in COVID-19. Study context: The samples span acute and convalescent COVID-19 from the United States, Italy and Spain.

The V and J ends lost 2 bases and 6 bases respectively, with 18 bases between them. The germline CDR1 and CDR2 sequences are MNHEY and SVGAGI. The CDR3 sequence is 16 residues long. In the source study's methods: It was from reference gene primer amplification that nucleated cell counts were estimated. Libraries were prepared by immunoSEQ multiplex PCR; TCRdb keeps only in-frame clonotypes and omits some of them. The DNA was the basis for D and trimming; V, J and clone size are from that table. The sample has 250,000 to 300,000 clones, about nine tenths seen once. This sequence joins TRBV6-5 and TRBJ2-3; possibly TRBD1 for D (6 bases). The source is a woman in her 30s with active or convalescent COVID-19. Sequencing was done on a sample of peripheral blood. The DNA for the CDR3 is TGTGCCAGCAGTTACCGGGACACCCCCCAAGCGGATACGCAGTATTTT. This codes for CASSYRDTPQADTQYF.